Given below is one T cell receptor beta chain in context. These data are taken from a study of control samples from healthy donors and cancer patients. TCRdb keeps only in-frame clones here, not all; method: immunoSEQ multiplex PCR. Of fewer than 200,000 clones listed, nearly 96% were seen once; the top ten hold approximately 1%. Per germline, CDR1 MDHEN and CDR2 SYDVKM. Between the trimmed V and J ends, which lost 3 bases and 2 bases, there was a span of 10 bases. The CDR3 is 14 amino acids. The TCR originated in a woman in her 30s in good health. Sequenced sample: blood. J is TRBJ1-2 and V is TRBV28, with a weak D call TRBD1 (6 bases). CDR3 protein: CASSFGGLNYGYTF. CDR3 DNA sequence: TGTGCCAGCAGTTTCGGGGGCCTCAACTATGGCTACACCTTC.